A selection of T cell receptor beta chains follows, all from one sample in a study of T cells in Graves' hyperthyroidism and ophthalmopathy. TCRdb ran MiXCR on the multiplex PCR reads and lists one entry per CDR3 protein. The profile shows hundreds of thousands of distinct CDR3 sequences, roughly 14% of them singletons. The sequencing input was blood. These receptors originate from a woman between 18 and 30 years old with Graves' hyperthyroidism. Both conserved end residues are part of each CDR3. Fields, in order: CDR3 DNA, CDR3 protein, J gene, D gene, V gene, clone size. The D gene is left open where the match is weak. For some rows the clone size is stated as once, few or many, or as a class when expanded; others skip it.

CDR3 DNA: TGTGCCAGCACCGAGGACCGATCTCTGGAAACACCATATTTT
CDR3 protein: CASTEDRSLETPYF
J gene: TRBJ1-3
D gene: NA
V gene: TRBV12-3/TRBV12-4
clone size: few

CDR3 DNA: TGTGCCAGCAGCCAGAGGAAGGGGAATGGCTACAATGAGCAGTTCTTC
CDR3 protein: CASSQRKGNGYNEQFF
J gene: TRBJ2-1
D gene: NA
V gene: TRBV3-1
clone size: many

CDR3 DNA: TGTGCCAGCATGTTGAACACTCAAGAGACCCAGTACTTC
CDR3 protein: CASMLNTQETQYF
J gene: TRBJ2-5
D gene: NA
V gene: TRBV6-1
clone size: many

CDR3 DNA: TGTGCCAGCTCACTCGGCCCGGAGCAAACGAACACTGAAGCTTTCTTT
CDR3 protein: CASSLGPEQTNTEAFF
J gene: TRBJ1-1
D gene: NA
V gene: TRBV18
clone size: many

CDR3 DNA: TGTGCCAGCAGCTTACCGGACGTAACGAGCTCCTACGAGCAGTACTTC
CDR3 protein: CASSLPDVTSSYEQYF
J gene: TRBJ2-7
D gene: NA
V gene: TRBV5-4
clone size: many

CDR3 DNA: TGTGCCAGCAGCCCACAGGGTCAGTACTACGAGCAGTACTTC
CDR3 protein: CASSPQGQYYEQYF
J gene: TRBJ2-7
D gene: NA
V gene: TRBV7-9
clone size: many

CDR3 DNA: TGTGCCAGCAGTTTTTGGCTAGCGGGGGGGCGTACCGGGGAGCTGTTTTTT
CDR3 protein: CASSFWLAGGRTGELFF
J gene: TRBJ2-2
D gene: TRBD2
V gene: TRBV12-3/TRBV12-4
clone size: many

CDR3 DNA: TGTGCCAGCAGTTTTGGGCCGGGAGAGCAGTACTTC
CDR3 protein: CASSFGPGEQYF
J gene: TRBJ2-7
D gene: NA
V gene: TRBV12-3/TRBV12-4
clone size: many

CDR3 DNA: TGCAGCACCCTGGTGGGAGCGAACACTGAAGCTTTCTTT
CDR3 protein: CSTLVGANTEAFF
J gene: TRBJ1-1
D gene: NA
V gene: TRBV29-1
clone size: many

CDR3 DNA: TGCGCCAGCAGCCCGAACCCCCCCGGGACACTAAGCACAGATACGCAGTATTTT
CDR3 protein: CASSPNPPGTLSTDTQYF
J gene: TRBJ2-3
D gene: NA
V gene: TRBV5-1
clone size: few

CDR3 DNA: TGTGCCAGCGGCGACAAATCTGGGGCCAACGTCCTGACTTTC
CDR3 protein: CASGDKSGANVLTF
J gene: TRBJ2-6
D gene: NA
V gene: TRBV2
clone size: many

CDR3 DNA: TGTGCCAGCAGCTTGTACAGGGGACATAGCAATCAGCCCCAGCATTTT
CDR3 protein: CASSLYRGHSNQPQHF
J gene: TRBJ1-5
D gene: TRBD1
V gene: TRBV5-6
clone size: NA

CDR3 DNA: TGCGCCAGCAGTCTTACAGGGGGCTACTATGGCTACACCTTC
CDR3 protein: CASSLTGGYYGYTF
J gene: TRBJ1-2
D gene: TRBD1
V gene: TRBV5-1
clone size: many

CDR3 DNA: TGTGCCAGCAGTGTACCGGCTTCACCGAGGGAGCTGTTTTTT
CDR3 protein: CASSVPASPRELFF
J gene: TRBJ2-2
D gene: NA
V gene: TRBV6-4
clone size: NA

CDR3 DNA: TGTGCCAGCAGTTCGGACAGCAATGTCGACCCCCAGCATTTT
CDR3 protein: CASSSDSNVDPQHF
J gene: TRBJ1-5
D gene: NA
V gene: TRBV6-1
clone size: many

CDR3 DNA: TGTGCCAGCAGCGGACACAGGGGTCCCTACGAGCAGTACTTC
CDR3 protein: CASSGHRGPYEQYF
J gene: TRBJ2-7
D gene: TRBD1
V gene: TRBV3-1
clone size: many

CDR3 DNA: TGCAGTGCTAGAGTTCAGGCAGGGGTGGGCTATGGCTACACCTTC
CDR3 protein: CSARVQAGVGYGYTF
J gene: TRBJ1-2
D gene: NA
V gene: TRBV20-1
clone size: many

CDR3 DNA: TGTGCCAGCAGCTTTGCCGGGACAGTCTACGAGCAGTACTTC
CDR3 protein: CASSFAGTVYEQYF
J gene: TRBJ2-7
D gene: TRBD1
V gene: TRBV11-3
clone size: NA

CDR3 DNA: TGCAGTGCTAGAGACCCCCAGGGGCGATGGGGCACTGAAGCTTTCTTT
CDR3 protein: CSARDPQGRWGTEAFF
J gene: TRBJ1-1
D gene: NA
V gene: TRBV20-1
clone size: NA

CDR3 DNA: TGTGCCAGCAGCAGCGCAGGGGGCAACCTCTACGAGCAGTACTTC
CDR3 protein: CASSSAGGNLYEQYF
J gene: TRBJ2-7
D gene: TRBD1
V gene: TRBV2
clone size: many

CDR3 DNA: TGTGCCAGCAGGCCTTCTCCGGGACAGGGGACGTACGAGCAGTACTTC
CDR3 protein: CASRPSPGQGTYEQYF
J gene: TRBJ2-7
D gene: TRBD1
V gene: TRBV6-1
clone size: many

CDR3 DNA: TGCAGCGTTGATTTGGGATTTGATCAGCCCCAGCATTTT
CDR3 protein: CSVDLGFDQPQHF
J gene: TRBJ1-5
D gene: NA
V gene: TRBV29-1
clone size: few

CDR3 DNA: TGCGCCAGCAGCTTGGGTCTGGTTGGTCAGCCCCAGCATTTT
CDR3 protein: CASSLGLVGQPQHF
J gene: TRBJ1-5
D gene: NA
V gene: TRBV5-1
clone size: many

CDR3 DNA: TGTGCCAGCGGGAACTCCTACGAGCAGTACTTC
CDR3 protein: CASGNSYEQYF
J gene: TRBJ2-7
D gene: NA
V gene: TRBV18
clone size: many

CDR3 DNA: TGTGCCACCAGCAGAGATCCGACAGCTTACCTGAGGAGTAACTATGGCTACACCTTC
CDR3 protein: CATSRDPTAYLRSNYGYTF
J gene: TRBJ1-2
D gene: NA
V gene: TRBV15
clone size: many

CDR3 DNA: TGTGCCAGCAGTTTGGAAGGGGCTACGAACACTGAAGCTTTCTTT
CDR3 protein: CASSLEGATNTEAFF
J gene: TRBJ1-1
D gene: NA
V gene: TRBV12-3/TRBV12-4
clone size: NA

CDR3 DNA: TGTGCCAGCAGCTTCCAAATCAGTGAGCAGTTCTTC
CDR3 protein: CASSFQISEQFF
J gene: TRBJ2-1
D gene: NA
V gene: TRBV3-1
clone size: NA

CDR3 DNA: TGTGCCAGCAGCGTCACTTACTCCAGCTCCTACGAGCAGTACTTC
CDR3 protein: CASSVTYSSSYEQYF
J gene: TRBJ2-7
D gene: NA
V gene: TRBV9
clone size: many

CDR3 DNA: TGCGCCAGCAGGACCCCGGGACGGTACAATGAGCAGTTCTTC
CDR3 protein: CASRTPGRYNEQFF
J gene: TRBJ2-1
D gene: NA
V gene: TRBV4-1
clone size: few

CDR3 DNA: TGCAGTGCTGTACCGGGGGGGCCTGGCAATGAGCAGTTCTTC
CDR3 protein: CSAVPGGPGNEQFF
J gene: TRBJ2-1
D gene: TRBD2
V gene: TRBV20-1
clone size: many

CDR3 DNA: TGTGCCAGCAGTTTATCGGGGGGTAATTTCAACTATGGCTACACCTTC
CDR3 protein: CASSLSGGNFNYGYTF
J gene: TRBJ1-2
D gene: NA
V gene: TRBV27
clone size: many

CDR3 DNA: TGCAGTGCTAGATCCCTGGGACAGCCCCAGCATTTT
CDR3 protein: CSARSLGQPQHF
J gene: TRBJ1-5
D gene: NA
V gene: TRBV20-1
clone size: many

CDR3 DNA: TGTGCCAGCAGTCAGACAGGGATGAACGCCGGGGAGCTGTCTTTT
CDR3 protein: CASSQTGMNAGELSF
J gene: TRBJ2-2
D gene: TRBD1
V gene: TRBV6-1
clone size: NA

CDR3 DNA: TGTGCCAGCAGCGCTCTAGCGGGAGGGCAAGAGACCCAGTACTTC
CDR3 protein: CASSALAGGQETQYF
J gene: TRBJ2-5
D gene: TRBD2
V gene: TRBV9
clone size: many

CDR3 DNA: TGTGCCAGCAGTTACTCGCTTGGTGTCAGCACAGATACGCAGTATTTT
CDR3 protein: CASSYSLGVSTDTQYF
J gene: TRBJ2-3
D gene: NA
V gene: TRBV6-5
clone size: many

CDR3 DNA: TGTGCCTGGACCCAAACGAGCGGGAATGAGCAGTTCTTC
CDR3 protein: CAWTQTSGNEQFF
J gene: TRBJ2-1
D gene: NA
V gene: TRBV30
clone size: many

CDR3 DNA: TGCAGTGCTAGAGCCGGGAGGCCCGGGGAGCTGTTTTTT
CDR3 protein: CSARAGRPGELFF
J gene: TRBJ2-2
D gene: TRBD2
V gene: TRBV20-1
clone size: many

CDR3 DNA: TGTGCCAGCAGCTTAGAAGGAGGGGGCTCTGGCTACACCTTC
CDR3 protein: CASSLEGGGSGYTF
J gene: TRBJ1-2
D gene: TRBD1
V gene: TRBV7-6
clone size: NA

CDR3 DNA: TGCAGTGCTCCCACACAGGGGACCTACGAGCAGTACTTC
CDR3 protein: CSAPTQGTYEQYF
J gene: TRBJ2-7
D gene: TRBD1
V gene: TRBV20-1
clone size: many

CDR3 DNA: TGTGCTAGTGGCCTGACTACCTCGTCCAATGAGCAGTTCTTC
CDR3 protein: CASGLTTSSNEQFF
J gene: TRBJ2-1
D gene: NA
V gene: TRBV12-5
clone size: many

CDR3 DNA: TGTGCCAGCAAGGCCGGGGATTTCTATGGCTACACCTTC
CDR3 protein: CASKAGDFYGYTF
J gene: TRBJ1-2
D gene: NA
V gene: TRBV28
clone size: NA

CDR3 DNA: TGTGCCAGCAGTGACAGGGGGCGCACGGGCAATCAGCCCCAGCATTTT
CDR3 protein: CASSDRGRTGNQPQHF
J gene: TRBJ1-5
D gene: TRBD1
V gene: TRBV6-1
clone size: many

CDR3 DNA: TGTGCCAGCAGCTCAACCCCGGACTCCTACGAGCAGTACTTC
CDR3 protein: CASSSTPDSYEQYF
J gene: TRBJ2-7
D gene: NA
V gene: TRBV7-6
clone size: few

CDR3 DNA: TGCGCCAGCAGCCGGGACGGATGGGTGGAAACCGGGGAGCTGTTTTTT
CDR3 protein: CASSRDGWVETGELFF
J gene: TRBJ2-2
D gene: NA
V gene: TRBV5-1
clone size: NA

CDR3 DNA: TGTGCCTGGAGTGTACGCAGGACTAGCGGGACCACAGATACGCAGTATTTT
CDR3 protein: CAWSVRRTSGTTDTQYF
J gene: TRBJ2-3
D gene: TRBD2
V gene: TRBV30
clone size: many

CDR3 DNA: TGTGCCTGGAGTGACCGGGACTTCCGCACAGATACGCAGTATTTT
CDR3 protein: CAWSDRDFRTDTQYF
J gene: TRBJ2-3
D gene: NA
V gene: TRBV30
clone size: many

CDR3 DNA: TGTGCCAGTAGTATAGGGGCCTCATTGGCTTACGAGCAGTACTTC
CDR3 protein: CASSIGASLAYEQYF
J gene: TRBJ2-7
D gene: NA
V gene: TRBV19
clone size: few

CDR3 DNA: TGCGCCAGCAGCCTATCCGGACTAGCGGGATCGGGTACAGATACGCAGTATTTT
CDR3 protein: CASSLSGLAGSGTDTQYF
J gene: TRBJ2-3
D gene: TRBD2
V gene: TRBV5-1
clone size: many

CDR3 DNA: TGTGCCAGCAGTCCCGGGACAGGGCCTGAAAAACTGTTTTTT
CDR3 protein: CASSPGTGPEKLFF
J gene: TRBJ1-4
D gene: TRBD1
V gene: TRBV12-3/TRBV12-4
clone size: many

CDR3 DNA: TGTGCCAGTAGTCCCTTCGGGGTGCGGACTACCGGGGAGCTGTTTTTT
CDR3 protein: CASSPFGVRTTGELFF
J gene: TRBJ2-2
D gene: NA
V gene: TRBV19
clone size: NA

CDR3 DNA: TGTGCCAGCAGCTCACGATCCCAAGTAGGGGGCTACACCTTC
CDR3 protein: CASSSRSQVGGYTF
J gene: TRBJ1-2
D gene: NA
V gene: TRBV5-5
clone size: many

CDR3 DNA: TGTGCCAGCAGTATCAGCGGAAACACCGGGGAGCTGTTTTTT
CDR3 protein: CASSISGNTGELFF
J gene: TRBJ2-2
D gene: NA
V gene: TRBV27
clone size: many

CDR3 DNA: TGTGCCAGCAGCCGTAGCGGGAGGGAAACCTACGAGCAGTACTTC
CDR3 protein: CASSRSGRETYEQYF
J gene: TRBJ2-7
D gene: TRBD2
V gene: TRBV12-3/TRBV12-4
clone size: many

CDR3 DNA: TGTGCCAGCAGTGCCTACTATGGCTACACCTTC
CDR3 protein: CASSAYYGYTF
J gene: TRBJ1-2
D gene: NA
V gene: TRBV2
clone size: once